The present TCR beta chain was sequenced within a study of regulatory T cells in long-lasting Graves disease. Study-wide background: Antithyroid drug exposure in newly diagnosed Graves' patients had lasted under 3 months.

The V and J ends lost 7 bases and 3 bases respectively, with 13 bases between them. This CDR3 region has 13 residues. CDR1 is SGDLS and CDR2 is YYNGEE in the germline V gene. Arm-PCR with iRepertoire HTBI primers amplified the CDR3 regions for these TCR beta libraries. TCRdb re-derived calls from the multiplex PCR reads in MiXCR, one entry per CDR3 protein. This sample has hundreds of thousands of distinct CDR3 sequences, with roughly 17% found just once. As to time point: newly diagnosed GD, antithyroid drugs for less than 3 months. Following extraction of RNA from PBMCs, that RNA was used to make the TCR library. Blood from the periphery, about 9 milliliters in all, was drawn into EDTA tubes. This same sample was also part of a study on T cells in Graves' hyperthyroidism and ophthalmopathy.

The V call is TRBV9, the J call TRBJ2-5; D is undetermined. This clonotype was obtained from a woman in her 30s with Graves disease. The source material was peripheral blood mononuclear cells (PBMCs), sampled at new diagnosis, from a patient treated with antithyroid drugs. As DNA, the CDR3 is TGTGCCAGCGGGGATCAGCCGGAAGAGACCCAGTACTTC. Residues: CASGDQPEETQYF.